The 2 T cell receptor beta chains listed next were all sequenced from one sample in a study of T cells in localized non-small cell lung cancer. Some clones are missing from TCRdb's copy, which holds only in-frame ones; the method was immunoSEQ multiplex PCR. The sample shows around 4,000 clones, 34% of them seen only once. This sample comprised lung tumor tissue, obtained before any cancer treatment. These receptors were taken from a man between 35 and 75 years old with stage II squamous cell lung carcinoma.

A few counts support this clone. The chain links TRBV30 to TRBJ1-2; possible D gene TRBD1, 6 bases. Trimming cost V 0 bases and J 8 bases, with 16 bases left between them. Per the germline V gene, CDR1 is GTSNPN and CDR2 is SVGIG (reference sequence). This CDR3 is 14 amino acids long. The CDR3 reads CAWSVLQGVRGYTF. The CDR3, as DNA: TGTGCCTGGAGTGTCTTACAGGGCGTACGGGGCTACACCTTC.

This clone has only a few counts. The rearrangement joins TRBV11-3 to TRBJ1-4, with TRBD1 as a possible D gene (5 bases). CDR1 and CDR2 from the germline V gene are SGHNT and YENEEA. The V end was cut by 5 bases, the J end by 2 bases, with 12 bases between. This CDR3 has 15 amino acids. CDR3 sequence (DNA): TGTGCCAGCAGCAAAACAGGAAGCACTAATGAAAAACTGTTTTTT. It encodes CASSKTGSTNEKLFF.